These 6 T cell receptor beta chains were sequenced from one sample in a study of early T cells in non-severe SARS-CoV-2 infection. TCRdb called the 5' RACE reads again in MiXCR, with one record for every CDR3 protein. In the table there are approximately 70,000 distinct CDR3 sequences, approximately 12% of which are singletons. Material: whole blood, obtained at baseline. The origin of the receptors is an adult who was a healthcare worker with PCR-confirmed SARS-CoV-2 infection or an uninfected control (not recorded which). The donor label of this sample is uncertain.

This clonotype turned up a few times. The genes are TRBV11-3 and TRBJ2-1; TRBD2 matches 13 bases. V lost 4 bases, J lost 5 bases, and 2 bases stayed unmatched. CDR1 is SGHNT, CDR2 YENEEA, per germline. The CDR3 extends over 15 amino acids. Here the CDR3 reads CASSSTSGRNNEQFF. The CDR3 DNA reads TGTGCCAGCAGCTCGACTAGCGGGAGGAACAATGAGCAGTTCTTC.

This clonotype was detected a few times. The chain couples TRBV10-2 to TRBJ2-3, with 8 bases identical to TRBD2. CDR3 length: 16 amino acids. Germline trimming cut 2 bases from V and 6 bases from J; bases unmatched to any gene: 10. The germline CDR1 and CDR2 sequences are WSHSY and SAAADI. The CDR3 is CASSEGPGLVSDTQYF. The CDR3, as DNA: TGCGCCAGCAGTGAGGGTCCGGGACTAGTTTCTGATACGCAGTATTTT.

This clonotype was counted between two and nine times. This sequence joins TRBV5-1 and TRBJ1-1; unclear D gene. Per the germline V gene, CDR1 is SGHRS and CDR2 is YFSETQ. The CDR3 totals 13 residues. V was trimmed by 0 bases and J by 1 base, leaving 4 bases between them. The CDR3 sequence: CASSLEWNTEAFF. In DNA, the CDR3 is TGCGCCAGCAGCTTGGAGTGGAACACTGAAGCTTTCTTT.

This clonotype was picked up a small number of times. This sequence joins TRBV7-9 and TRBJ1-1; no firm D call. The CDR3 is 15 amino acids. The ends were cut back, 1 base at V and 4 bases at J, with 13 bases in the middle. Germline lookup yields CDR1 SEHNR and CDR2 FQNEAQ (reference sequence). Written as DNA, the CDR3 is TGTGCCAGCAGCTTAGTGCTGGGGTCGGGCACTGAAGCTTTCTTT. This gives the protein CASSLVLGSGTEAFF.

The chain is built from TRBV7-9 and TRBJ1-4, with D perhaps TRBD1 (5 bases). The germline gives CDR1 SEHNR, CDR2 FQNEAQ (reference sequence). The CDR3 runs to 15 residues. V lost 4 bases and J lost 5, with 14 bases in between. Here the CDR3 DNA reads TGTGCCAGCAGCTGGGACGCGGGAGAAAATGAAAAACTGTTTTTT. This encodes CASSWDAGENEKLFF.

J is TRBJ1-6 and V is TRBV9; 9 nucleotides match TRBD1. The CDR3 contains 14 residues. Germline V gene sequence: CDR1 SGDLS, CDR2 YYNGEE. Trimming cost V 0 bases and J 10 bases; bases outside gene matches: 2. In nucleotides, the CDR3 is TGTGCCAGCAGCGTAGGACAGGGGGTCTCACCCCTCCACTTT. Translating it yields CASSVGQGVSPLHF.